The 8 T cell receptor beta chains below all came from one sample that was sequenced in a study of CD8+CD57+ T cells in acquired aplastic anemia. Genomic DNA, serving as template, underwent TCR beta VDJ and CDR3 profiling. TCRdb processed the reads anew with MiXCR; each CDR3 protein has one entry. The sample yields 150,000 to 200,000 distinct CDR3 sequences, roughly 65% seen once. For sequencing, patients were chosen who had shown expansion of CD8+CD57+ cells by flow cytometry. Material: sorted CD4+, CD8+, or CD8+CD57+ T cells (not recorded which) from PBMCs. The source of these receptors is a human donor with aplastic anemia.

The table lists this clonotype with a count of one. The CDR3 DNA reads as TGTGCCAGCAGCGGCCGGGACACAGCCTCCTACGAGCAGTACTTC. Residues: CASSGRDTASYEQYF. V usage is TRBV7-8 and J usage is TRBJ2-7, with D tentatively TRBD1 (6 bases). This CDR3 is 15 amino acids long. The V end was cut by 5 bases, the J end by 0 bases, with 14 bases between. Germline V gives CDR1 SGHVS, CDR2 FQNEAQ.

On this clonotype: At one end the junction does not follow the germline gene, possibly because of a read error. The CDR3 DNA is TGCGCCAGCAGCCAATGGCTGGGCTCTGGGGCCAACGTCCTGACTTTC. The encoded protein is CASSQWLGSGANVLTF. The chain has TRBV7-2 and TRBJ2-6; D is unresolved. This CDR3 has 16 amino acids. The V gene's germline CDR1 is SGHTA and CDR2 FQGNSA. The whole variable domain, remainder taken from reference TRBV7-2 and TRBJ2-6, is GAGVSQSPSNKVTEKGKDVELRCDPISGHTALYWYRQSLGQGLEFLIYFQGNSAPDKSGLPSDRFSAERTGGSVSTLTIQRTQQEDSAVYLCASSQWLGSGANVLTFGAGSRLTVL.

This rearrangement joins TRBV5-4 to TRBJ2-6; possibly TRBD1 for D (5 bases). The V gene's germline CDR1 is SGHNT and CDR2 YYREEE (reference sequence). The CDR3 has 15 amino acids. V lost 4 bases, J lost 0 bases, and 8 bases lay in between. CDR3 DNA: TGTGCCAGCAGCGGCCAGGGCTCTGGGGCCAACGTCCTGACTTTC. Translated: CASSGQGSGANVLTF.

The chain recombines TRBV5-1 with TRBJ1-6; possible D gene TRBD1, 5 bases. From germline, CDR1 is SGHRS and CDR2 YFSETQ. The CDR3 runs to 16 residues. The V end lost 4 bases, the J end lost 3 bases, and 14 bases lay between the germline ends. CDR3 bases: TGCGCCAGCAGCCCGGGACCAGACCTCTATAATTCACCCCTCCACTTT. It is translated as CASSPGPDLYNSPLHF.

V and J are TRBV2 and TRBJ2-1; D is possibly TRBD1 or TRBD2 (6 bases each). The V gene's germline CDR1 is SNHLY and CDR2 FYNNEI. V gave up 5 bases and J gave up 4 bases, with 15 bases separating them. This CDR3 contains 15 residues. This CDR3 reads CASSLGGPPYNEQFF. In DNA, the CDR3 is TGTGCCAGCAGTTTGGGGGGCCCGCCTTACAATGAGCAGTTCTTC. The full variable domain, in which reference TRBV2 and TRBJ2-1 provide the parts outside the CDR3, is EPEVTQTPSHQVTQMGQEVILRCVPISNHLYFYWYRQILGQKVEFLVSFYNNEISEKSEIFDDQFSVERPDGSNFTLKIRSTKLEDSAMYFCASSLGGPPYNEQFFGPGTRLTVL.

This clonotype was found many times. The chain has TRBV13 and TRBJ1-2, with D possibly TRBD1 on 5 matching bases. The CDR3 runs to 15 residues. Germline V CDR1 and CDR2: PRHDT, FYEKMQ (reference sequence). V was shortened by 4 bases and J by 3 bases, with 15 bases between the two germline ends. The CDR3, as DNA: TGTGCCAGCAGCTCCACTCCGCAGGGAGACTATGGCTACACCTTC. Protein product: CASSSTPQGDYGYTF. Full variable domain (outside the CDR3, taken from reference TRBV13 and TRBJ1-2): AAGVIQSPRHLIKEKRETATLKCYPIPRHDTVYWYQQGPGQDPQFLISFYEKMQSDKGSIPDRFSAQQFSDYHSELNMSSLELGDSALYFCASSSTPQGDYGYTFGSGTRLTVV.

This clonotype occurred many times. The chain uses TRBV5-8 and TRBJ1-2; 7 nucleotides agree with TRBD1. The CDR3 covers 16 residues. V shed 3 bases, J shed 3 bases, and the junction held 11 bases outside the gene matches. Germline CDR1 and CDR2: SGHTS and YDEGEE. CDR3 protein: CASSSPPTGRDYGYTF. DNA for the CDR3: TGTGCCAGCAGCTCCCCCCCGACAGGGAGAGACTATGGCTACACCTTC.

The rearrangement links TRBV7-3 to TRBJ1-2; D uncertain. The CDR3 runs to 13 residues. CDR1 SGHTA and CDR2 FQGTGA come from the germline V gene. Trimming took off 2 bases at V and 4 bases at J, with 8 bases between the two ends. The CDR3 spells CASSLEQLYGYTF. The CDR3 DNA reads TGTGCCAGCAGCTTAGAACAGCTCTATGGCTACACCTTC.